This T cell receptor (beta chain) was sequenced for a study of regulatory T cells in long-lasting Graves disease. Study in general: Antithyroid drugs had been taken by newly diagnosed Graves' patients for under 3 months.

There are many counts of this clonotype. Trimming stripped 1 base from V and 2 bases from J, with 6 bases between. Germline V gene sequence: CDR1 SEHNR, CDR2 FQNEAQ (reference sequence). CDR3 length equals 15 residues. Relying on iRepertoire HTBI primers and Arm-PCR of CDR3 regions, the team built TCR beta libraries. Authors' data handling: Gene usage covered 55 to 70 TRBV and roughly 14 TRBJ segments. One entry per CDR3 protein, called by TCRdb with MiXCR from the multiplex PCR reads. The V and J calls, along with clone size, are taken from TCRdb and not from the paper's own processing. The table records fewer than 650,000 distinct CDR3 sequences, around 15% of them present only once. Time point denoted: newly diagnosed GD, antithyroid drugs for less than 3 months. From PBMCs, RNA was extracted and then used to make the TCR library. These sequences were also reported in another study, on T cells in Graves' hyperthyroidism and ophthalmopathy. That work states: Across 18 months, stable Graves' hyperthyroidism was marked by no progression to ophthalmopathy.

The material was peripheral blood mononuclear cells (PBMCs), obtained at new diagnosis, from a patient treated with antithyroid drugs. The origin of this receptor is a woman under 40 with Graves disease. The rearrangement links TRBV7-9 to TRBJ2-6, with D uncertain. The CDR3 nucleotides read TGTGCCAGCAGCTTAGAAGGTACTGGGGCCAACGTCCTGACTTTC. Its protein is CASSLEGTGANVLTF.